This T cell receptor beta chain was sequenced in a study of T cell responses to AZD1222 COVID-19 vaccine (dated by TCRdb to the early 2020s). Some background on the complete study: Because spike-specific TCR depth and breadth did not differ between the two schedules, AZD1222 recipients who got a second dose at roughly 4 weeks were pooled with those who got a second dose at roughly 12 weeks. TCR sequencing was performed for 230 to 250 trial participants, of whom 200 to 220 were given two doses of AZD1222 and some 26 were given two doses of MenACWY control vaccine. Trial participants were enrolled by age into subgroups of 18-55, 56-69 and 70-plus years, and roughly 150, 30 and 60 TCR-sequenced participants, respectively, were included in these subgroups. Paper-wide results and their limitations: After two AZD1222 doses, spike-specific TCR breadth and depth were significantly higher than at day 0 and than in MenACWY recipients. Participants were mostly white British and included more females than males, and it was suggested by the authors that clonal diversity may have been underestimated. Only a handful of AZD1222 recipients were SARS-CoV-2 seropositive at baseline, limiting conclusions about previously exposed vaccinees. The vaccine-associated CD4 TCRs covered the entire spike protein, and the dominant responses fell in regions 160-218 and 743-854. In the small 56-69-year group, the increase in depth fell short of significance, most likely because of low power. Epitopes outside the regions mutated in the B.1.351 and B.1.1.7 variants were reportedly recognized by nearly half of the unique spike-specific TCRs. Because no day 14 peak-response samples were available, repertoires were characterized only after the peak T cell response.

The CDR3 regions of human TCRbeta chains were subjected to immunosequencing. Concerning the study's data processing: TCRs in the repertoires were compared against a reference library of SARS-CoV-2-specific TCRs that had been generated with the MIRA antigen-specificity platform. Breadth meant the fraction of unique TCRs that were SARS-CoV-2-associated, whereas depth meant the fraction of total T cells that were SARS-CoV-2-associated. Each spike-specific TCR was assigned to its reactive spike region and to a CD4 or CD8 class using the MIRA data. Log10-transformed breadth and depth values were compared by one-way ANOVA with Sidak's multiple comparisons tests. TCRdb retrieved this table from immuneACCESS and kept in-frame rearrangements only. Not all clones are present; in checked studies, unresolved V genes account for under half, and no reason is known for the remainder. The DNA was the basis for D and trimming; V, J and clone size are from that table. The sample table lists around 140,000 clones, over 85% of them with a count of one. Roughly 1.8% of the sample comes from the top ten.

Sample time point, as interpreted from the label and publication: baseline before first vaccination. The vaccinee samples were drawn from two UK trials, COV001 and COV002, one of which was a single-blind randomized controlled phase 2/3 trial testing AZD1222 (ChAdOx1 nCoV-19) in healthy adults. For TCRbeta chain sequencing, PBMC samples were collected from trial participants at day 0 and at day 28 after the second dose. From the germline V gene (reference sequence), CDR1 is MNHEY and CDR2 is SMNVEV. Spanning cysteine to phenylalanine, the CDR3 consists of 15 amino acids. Of the read, only the CDR3 DNA is kept; its 45 bases are in frame from base 1. The germline ends are 21 bases apart after V is trimmed by 6 bases and J by 7 bases. On this clone itself: Its antigen target is currently unknown. Base qualities are not provided; no much larger clone lies one nucleotide away.

The sequence was collected from an adult in good health. The chain links TRBV27 with TRBJ1-2; the D gene is perhaps TRBD1, from 6 matching bases. Specimen: peripheral blood, collected on day 0 of AZD1222 vaccination. The CDR3 corresponds to CASSPRWGGGGGYTF. The bases are TGTGCCAGCAGCCCCCGGTGGGGGGGCGGGGGTGGCTACACCTTC.